The 28 T cell receptor beta chains below all came from one sample that was sequenced in a study of CD8+CD57+ T cells in acquired aplastic anemia. The template used for profiling TCR beta VDJ and CDR3 was genomic DNA. Each CDR3 protein gets one entry after TCRdb re-called the reads with MiXCR. Among 130,000 or so distinct CDR3 sequences listed, 41% were seen once. Sequencing was carried out using sorted CD4+, CD8+, or CD8+CD57+ T cells (not recorded which) from PBMCs. The receptors were sampled from a human donor in good health, serving as a control.

Concerning this clonotype itself: It may be a read error: a sequence one base away is much more abundant. V gene TRBV5-1 combines with J gene TRBJ1-4, with 9 bases fitting TRBD1. Germline V gives CDR1 SGHRS, CDR2 YFSETQ. The CDR3 totals 13 residues. CDR3 protein: CASGRQGGEQLFF. CDR3 DNA: TGCGCCAGCGGCAGACAGGGGGGTGAACAACTGTTTTTT.

This clonotype was recorded at least ten times. The chain carries TRBV6-1 and TRBJ1-5; 7 nucleotides line up with TRBD1. V lost 8 bases, J lost 2 bases, and 6 bases stayed unmatched. This CDR3 has 14 residues. Germline-derived CDR1 and CDR2 are MNHNS and SASEGT. The DNA of the CDR3 is TGTGCCAGCGGCGTAGGACAGGGCAATCAGCCCCAGCATTTT. Its translation: CASGVGQGNQPQHF.

The chain couples TRBV15 to TRBJ1-3, with a possible D match to TRBD1 (5 bases). Between the trimmed V and J ends, which lost 3 bases and 4 bases, there was a span of 13 bases. CDR3 size: 15 residues. Germline values: CDR1 LNHNV, CDR2 YYDKDF (reference sequence). In nucleotides, the CDR3 is TGTGCCACCAGCAGCGCCCGGGGGTCCGGAAACACCATATATTTT. This encodes CATSSARGSGNTIYF.

DNA for the CDR3: TGCAGTGCTATAGACTTGGACGCCGACTATCAGCCCCAGCATTTT. Translation gives CSAIDLDADYQPQHF. This chain uses TRBV20-1 with TRBJ1-5; D gene unclear. The CDR3 is made up of 15 amino acids. V was trimmed by 4 bases and J by 5 bases, leaving 18 bases between them. Germline V gene lookup returns CDR1 DFQATT and CDR2 SNEGSKA (reference sequence).

This clonotype was picked up many times. The V call is TRBV5-1, the J call TRBJ2-1; D not resolved. From germline, CDR1 is SGHRS and CDR2 YFSETQ. There are 12 residues in the CDR3. V lost 0 bases, J lost 5 bases, and 3 bases lay in between. The CDR3 region is CASSLGHNEQFF. As DNA, the CDR3 is TGCGCCAGCAGCTTGGGACACAATGAGCAGTTCTTC.

V usage is TRBV27 and J usage is TRBJ2-7; 8 bases are a match to TRBD2. The CDR3 covers 14 residues. Per germline, CDR1 MNHEY and CDR2 SMNVEV (reference sequence). The V gene end was trimmed by 5 bases and the J gene end by 4 bases; junction bases not matched to a gene: 7. The CDR3 reads CASSRPGGEYEQYF. DNA of the CDR3: TGTGCCAGCAGTCGGCCCGGGGGGGAGTACGAGCAGTACTTC.

A note on this clonotype: Just one base apart from a much larger clone, this may be a read error. The CDR3 sequence: CAWSVRDRGNERYF. In DNA, the CDR3 is TGTGCCTGGAGTGTACGGGACAGGGGAAACGAGCGGTACTTC. The gene calls are TRBV19 and TRBJ2-7, with 10 positions matching TRBD1. CDR3 length: 14 amino acids. The germline gives CDR1 LNHDA, CDR2 SQIVND (reference sequence). The full variable domain, with the rest looked up from reference TRBV19 and TRBJ2-7, is DGGITQSPKYLFRKEGQNVTLSCEQNLNHDAMYWYRQDPGQGLRLIYYSQIVNDFQKGDIAEGYSVSREKKESFPLTVTSAQKNPTAFYLCAWSVRDRGNERYFGPGTRLTVT.

The rearrangement joins TRBV7-2 to TRBJ1-2, with 10 nucleotides matching TRBD1. J gave up 4 bases and V 5 bases, and 7 bases lay outside the gene matches. Germline V gene data show CDR1 as SGHTA and CDR2 as FQGNSA. The CDR3 runs to 15 residues. CDR3 region: CASSPEGTGAYGYTF. DNA for the CDR3: TGTGCCAGCAGCCCGGAAGGGACAGGGGCCTATGGCTACACCTTC.

V usage is TRBV11-1 and J usage is TRBJ2-3, with a weak D call TRBD1 (5 bases). CDR1 is SGHAT, CDR2 FQDESV, per germline (reference sequence). V was trimmed by 6 bases and J by 4 bases, leaving 17 bases between them. This CDR3 comprises 15 residues. CDR3: CASRSTKGSADTQYF. The CDR3 bases are TGTGCCAGCAGGTCAACCAAGGGGTCCGCAGATACGCAGTATTTT.

This clonotype came up many times. This chain connects TRBV19 to TRBJ2-3; possibly TRBD1 or TRBD2 for D (5 bases each). The CDR3 is 14 amino acids. Trimming cost V 3 bases and J 5 bases, with 12 bases left between them. In germline, CDR1 is LNHDA, CDR2 SQIVND (reference sequence). DNA for the CDR3: TGTGCCAGTAGTATGGTAGGGACGAGAGATACGCAGTATTTT. It encodes CASSMVGTRDTQYF.

The chain carries TRBV10-3 and TRBJ2-2, with D perhaps being TRBD1 or TRBD2 (5 bases each). Per the germline V gene, CDR1 is ENHRY and CDR2 is SYGVKD. The CDR3 spans 16 residues. V lost 6 bases, J lost 1 base, and 15 bases lay in between. The CDR3: CAISPGTLLNTGELFF. The CDR3, as DNA: TGTGCCATCAGCCCCGGGACCCTCCTGAACACCGGGGAGCTGTTTTTT.

The gene calls are TRBV20-1 and TRBJ2-7; D is perhaps TRBD1 or TRBD2 (5 bases each). With 6 bases removed from V and 2 bases from J, the gap between germline ends came to 20 bases. In germline, CDR1 is DFQATT, CDR2 SNEGSKA (reference sequence). The CDR3 is made up of 15 amino acids. CDR3 region: CSATSTGTAAYEQYF. The CDR3 bases are TGCAGTGCCACCTCAACCGGGACCGCAGCCTACGAGCAGTACTTC.

The V and J genes are TRBV24-1 and TRBJ1-5; D call uncertain. This CDR3 is 12 amino acids long. CDR1 is KGHDR, CDR2 SFDVKD, per germline. Trimming shortened V by 5 bases and J by 5 bases, and 6 bases separated the two germline ends. The CDR3 sequence: CATSAGDQPQHF. CDR3 nucleotides: TGTGCCACCAGTGCAGGTGATCAGCCCCAGCATTTT.

The V and J genes are TRBV10-3 and TRBJ2-4, with unresolved D. CDR1 is ENHRY, CDR2 SYGVKD, per germline. This CDR3 contains 12 residues. V lost 3 bases and J 6 bases, leaving 6 bases between the germline ends. CDR3 sequence reads: CAISDGPNIQYF. The DNA of the CDR3 is TGTGCCATCAGTGATGGTCCAAACATTCAGTACTTC.

This chain joins TRBV2 and TRBJ2-2; D gene uncertain. Trimming left V 4 bases short and J 5 bases short, with 8 bases between. The germline CDR1 and CDR2 sequences are SNHLY and FYNNEI. This CDR3 spans 13 amino acids. CDR3 in DNA: TGTGCCAGCAGTGGTCAAGGGACCGGGGAGCTGTTTTTT. Encoded protein: CASSGQGTGELFF.

This clonotype was seen more than once but under ten times. At one boundary the junction diverges from the germline segment, which might be a read error. This chain links TRBV5-1 with TRBJ2-5; D is uncertain. Germline CDR1 SGHRS, CDR2 YFSETQ. This CDR3 has 14 residues. For the CDR3, the DNA is TGCGCCGGCAGCTTGGGTCTAGGGCAAGAGACCCAGTACTTC. This gives the protein CAGSLGLGQETQYF.

There are many counts of this clonotype. The chain combines TRBV5-1 with TRBJ2-1; 10 bases are a match to TRBD2. The V gene's germline CDR1 is SGHRS and CDR2 YFSETQ. This CDR3 is built from 17 residues. V shed 0 bases, J shed 2 bases, and the junction held 5 bases outside the gene matches. The CDR3 DNA is TGCGCCAGCAGCTTGGTGGCTAGCGGGGGAGCCTACAATGAGCAGTTCTTC. Translation gives CASSLVASGGAYNEQFF.

This clonotype was observed once. A junction boundary mismatches the germline segment, possibly from a read error. The chain combines TRBV14 with TRBJ2-7, with D unresolved. The germline V gene has CDR1 SGHDN and CDR2 FVKESK. The length of the CDR3 is 8 residues. CDR3 region: CASSQDLF. The CDR3 nucleotides read TGTGCCAGCAGCCAAGATCTTTTC.

A single count supports this clonotype. The CDR3 region is CASSVRRDGYTF. DNA of the CDR3: TGTGCCAGCAGCGTCCGCAGAGATGGCTACACCTTC. This chain links TRBV9 with TRBJ1-2, with D hard to call. The CDR3 is made up of 12 amino acids. The germline V gene has CDR1 SGDLS and CDR2 YYNGEE. V was pared by 2 bases and J by 6 bases, with 8 bases between.

V is TRBV19 and J is TRBJ1-2; 7 bases align to TRBD1. Trimming took 4 bases from V and 10 from J; bases not matched to a gene: 9. Germline lookup yields CDR1 LNHDA and CDR2 SQIVND (reference sequence). This CDR3 has 13 residues. In DNA form, the CDR3 reads TGTGCCAGTAGTAGATCCGGGACAGAAGACTACACCTTC. Protein: CASSRSGTEDYTF.

The rearrangement joins TRBV19 to TRBJ2-1; possibly TRBD1 or TRBD2 for D (6 bases each). Germline CDR1 LNHDA, CDR2 SQIVND (reference sequence). The CDR3 spans 14 residues. With 6 bases removed from V and 9 bases from J, the gap between germline ends came to 18 bases. The DNA for the CDR3 is TGTGCCAGTAGCACCTCAAGGGGGGTTACTGAGCAGTTCTTC. Protein sequence: CASSTSRGVTEQFF.

This clonotype showed up many times. The chain couples TRBV29-1 to TRBJ2-6; D assignment may be TRBD1 or TRBD2 (6 bases each). The V end was cut by 6 bases, the J end by 0 bases, with 18 bases between. This CDR3 contains 17 residues. CDR1 SQVTM and CDR2 ANQGSEA come from the germline V gene. Here the CDR3 DNA reads TGCAGCGTCGGCGAGGGGGGCCTACTCTCTGGGGCCAACGTCCTGACTTTC. Translated, it gives CSVGEGGLLSGANVLTF.

This chain connects TRBV20-1 to TRBJ1-1; D uncertain. The CDR3 runs 17 residues. CDR1 is DFQATT and CDR2 is SNEGSKA in the germline V gene (reference sequence). Trimming stripped 1 base from V and 0 bases from J, with 18 bases between. CDR3 coding DNA: TGCAGTGCTAGAGGCCCCCGTCAAGGAGGAATGAACACTGAAGCTTTCTTT. Its translation is CSARGPRQGGMNTEAFF.

The chain has TRBV7-9 and TRBJ1-2; no clear D. This CDR3 has 15 amino acids. The V gene lost 5 bases and the J gene lost 4 bases, with 17 bases spanning the gap. Germline lookup yields CDR1 SEHNR and CDR2 FQNEAQ (reference sequence). The CDR3 DNA is TGTGCCAGCAGCCCCCGGAACAGTGGCAGCTATGGCTACACCTTC. Amino acid sequence: CASSPRNSGSYGYTF.

V is TRBV20-1 and J is TRBJ1-4; the D gene is possibly TRBD1 (6 bases). CDR1 and CDR2 (germline): DFQATT, SNEGSKA (reference sequence). With 6 bases removed from V and 4 bases from J, the gap between germline ends came to 12 bases. The CDR3 is 13 residues long. The CDR3 loop reads CSAQGSDNEKLFF. The CDR3 nucleotides are TGCAGTGCCCAGGGGTCTGATAATGAAAAACTGTTTTTT.

This clonotype was counted many times. V gene TRBV20-1 combines with J gene TRBJ1-2; tentative D call: TRBD1 (6 bases). The CDR3 contains 14 residues. Between the trimmed V and J ends, which lost 0 bases and 4 bases, there was a span of 12 bases. Germline loops: CDR1 DFQATT, CDR2 SNEGSKA (reference sequence). The CDR3 bases are TGCAGTGCTAGAGATACTCGAGGGGGCTATGGCTACACCTTC. Translated: CSARDTRGGYGYTF.

This clonotype has at least ten counts. The chain combines TRBV19 with TRBJ1-5; TRBD1 might be the D (5 bases). V dropped 6 bases and J dropped 4 bases, with 25 bases sitting between them. CDR3 length: 18 residues. The germline V gene has CDR1 LNHDA and CDR2 SQIVND (reference sequence). The CDR3 DNA is TGTGCCAGTAGCCGAGGCCGCCGGATAGTAGGGGCAAATCAGCCCCAGCATTTT. Protein: CASSRGRRIVGANQPQHF.

The V and J genes are TRBV24-1 and TRBJ2-1, with D perhaps matching TRBD2 (6 bases). V dropped 5 bases and J dropped 6 bases, with 10 bases sitting between them. Germline V lookup: CDR1 KGHDR, CDR2 SFDVKD. CDR3 length equals 13 residues. The CDR3 DNA is TGTGCCACCAGTGCACTAGCTTCCAATGAGCAGTTCTTC. The encoded protein is CATSALASNEQFF.